The following is a TCR beta chain sequence with its context. What antigen it recognizes has not been identified. No quality values exist for individual bases; no much larger clone is one base distant. The data derive from a study of T cell responses to AZD1222 COVID-19 vaccine (dated by TCRdb to about 2021). General notes on the study: A total of about 230 trial participants underwent TCR sequencing, of whom around 200 received two doses of AZD1222 and approximately 25 received two doses of the MenACWY control vaccine. Trial participants were enrolled by age into subgroups of 18-55, 56-69 and 70-plus years, and around 140, 26 and 57 TCR-sequenced participants, respectively, were included in these subgroups.

Overall results and qualifications from the work: After two AZD1222 doses, both the breadth and the depth of spike-specific TCRs were significantly higher than at day 0 and than in MenACWY recipients. Because no day 14 peak-response samples were available, repertoires were characterized only after the peak T cell response. Reportedly, almost half of the unique spike-specific TCRs recognized epitopes lying outside the regions that are mutated in the B.1.351 and B.1.1.7 variants. Participants were mostly white British, with more females than males. The authors suggested clonal diversity may have been underestimated. In the small 56-69-year group, the increase in depth fell short of significance, most likely because of low power. Only six AZD1222 recipients were SARS-CoV-2 seropositive at baseline, limiting conclusions about previously exposed vaccinees. Vaccine-associated CD4 TCRs spanned the whole spike protein, with dominant responses in regions 160-218 and 743-854.

The CDR3 regions of human TCRbeta chains were analyzed by immunosequencing. As for how the authors treated the data: Repertoire TCRs were matched against a reference library of SARS-CoV-2-specific TCRs generated with the MIRA antigen-specificity platform. Breadth meant the fraction of unique TCRs that were SARS-CoV-2-associated, whereas depth meant the fraction of total T cells that were SARS-CoV-2-associated. Each spike-specific TCR was assigned to its reactive spike region and to a CD4 or CD8 class using the MIRA data. Log10-transformed breadth and depth values were compared by one-way ANOVA with Sidak's multiple comparisons tests. Imported from immuneACCESS, the table was reduced by TCRdb to in-frame sequences with V and J called. These copies leave out some clones; in studies compared against another copy, an unresolved V gene accounts for under half, and the cause of the remainder is not known. V, J and clone size are those of that table, while D and trimming were read from the DNA. The sample profile shows just over 150,000 clones; 88% of them were found once. 5.5% to 7% of the sample rests with the top ten.

This specimen's time point label, interpreted: sample from adult after SARS-CoV-2 infection, after symptom onset. A couple of convalescent COVID-19 patients, sampled after symptom onset from adults with prior SARS-CoV-2 infection, were also TCR-sequenced for comparison. Deletion took 2 bases off V and 4 bases off J, with a span of 12 bases between the germline ends. From a lookup of the germline V gene, CDR1 and CDR2 are MNHEY and SVGAGI. Including the terminal cysteine and phenylalanine, the CDR3 comprises 15 residues. Only the CDR3 portion is preserved as DNA: 45 bases, with reading frame beginning at the first base.

The chain couples TRBV6-5 to TRBJ1-3; the D gene is not confidently resolved. The sequencing used peripheral blood, collected after recovery from COVID-19. This clonotype originated in an adult who had recovered from COVID-19. The CDR3 here reads CASSYREGSGNTIYF. The DNA sequence is TGTGCCAGCAGTTACAGGGAGGGTTCCGGAAACACCATATATTTT.